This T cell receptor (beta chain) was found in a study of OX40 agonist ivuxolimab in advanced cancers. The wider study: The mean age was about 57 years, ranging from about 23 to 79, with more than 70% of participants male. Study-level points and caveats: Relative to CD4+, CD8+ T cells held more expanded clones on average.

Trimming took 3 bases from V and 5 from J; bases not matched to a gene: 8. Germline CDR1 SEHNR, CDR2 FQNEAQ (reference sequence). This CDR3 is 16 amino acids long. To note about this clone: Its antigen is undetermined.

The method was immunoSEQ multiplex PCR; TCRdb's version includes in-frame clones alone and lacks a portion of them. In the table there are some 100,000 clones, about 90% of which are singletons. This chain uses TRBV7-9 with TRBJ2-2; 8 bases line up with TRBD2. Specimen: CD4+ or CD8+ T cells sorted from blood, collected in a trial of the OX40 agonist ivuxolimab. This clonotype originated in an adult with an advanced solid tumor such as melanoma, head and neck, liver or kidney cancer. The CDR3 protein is CASSFIGGRTTGELFF. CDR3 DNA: TGTGCCAGCAGCTTTATTGGCGGGAGGACGACCGGGGAGCTGTTTTTT. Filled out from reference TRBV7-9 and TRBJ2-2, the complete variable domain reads DTGVSQNPRHKITKRGQNVTFRCDPISEHNRLYWYRQTLGQGPEFLTYFQNEAQLEKSRLLSDRFSAERPKGSFSTLEIQRTEQGDSAMYLCASSFIGGRTTGELFFGEGSRLTVL.